This T cell receptor (beta chain) emerged from a study of blood T cell repertoires in COVID-19. Study background: Italy, Spain and the United States were the sources of the convalescent and acute COVID-19 samples. Sources were T cells, B-cell-depleted T cells, or PBMCs; the material itself was cDNA or gDNA.

V was shortened by 0 bases and J by 1 base, with 3 bases between the two germline ends. The CDR3 sequence is 14 residues long. CDR1 MNHNS and CDR2 SASEGT come from the germline V gene. Per the study methods: Quantification of nucleated cells was approximated via reference gene primer amplification. Some clones are missing from TCRdb's copy, which holds only in-frame ones; the method was immunoSEQ multiplex PCR. D and trimming were read from the DNA, whereas the V and J calls and clone size are those reported in that table. The sample yields tens of thousands of clones, over 85% seen once. The specimen was peripheral blood. The sequence came from a man aged 55 to 70 with acute or convalescent COVID-19. The chain recombines TRBV6-1 with TRBJ2-2, with D hard to call. The CDR3 loop reads CASSEARNTGELFF. CDR3 sequence (DNA): TGTGCCAGCAGTGAAGCCCGGAACACCGGGGAGCTGTTTTTT.